This TCR beta chain was identified in a study of blood T cell repertoires in COVID-19. V gave up 3 bases and J gave up 6 bases, with 17 bases separating them. CDR1 is LNHNV and CDR2 is YYDKDF in the germline V gene (reference sequence). This CDR3 spans 15 amino acids. Sequenced by immunoSEQ multiplex PCR; TCRdb stores in-frame clones only, minus some. The repertoire includes some 86,000 clones, around 93% of them detected once, and around 2.3% sits in the top ten. The sequence was collected from a human donor with active COVID-19. The donor label of this sample is uncertain. This sequence joins TRBV15 and TRBJ1-2, with D possibly TRBD1 on 6 matching bases. Sequencing was performed on peripheral blood. In nucleotides, the CDR3 is TGTGCCACCAGCAGCGGTGCAGGGGCCCTTGATGGCTACACCTTC. Encoded protein: CATSSGAGALDGYTF.